This T cell receptor beta chain appears in the sequencing data of a study of cytomegalovirus exposure and HLA in healthy donors listed by TCRdb under 2017. Study-level background: An earlier analysis of some 600 of the donors reported 276 Gb of sequence data and 117 million unique TCR beta sequences obtained from some 200 million T cells. An early release that covered fewer than 750 HLA-typed donors contained approximately 300 gigabases of sequencing data and about 93 million unique TCR sequences. Of the 350 to 400 genotyped donors, roughly 80% fell in the genetic ancestry cluster associated with self-reported Caucasian donors. The study aimed to test whether signatures of past pathogen exposure could be identified by cataloging public T cell receptors. The T cell repertoires of around 670 subjects were profiled by immunosequencing and related to cytomegalovirus serostatus. Along with the approximately 620-subject first cohort, a separate validation cohort of over 90 different subjects was used. To predict cytomegalovirus infection status, the study combined high-throughput TCR immunosequencing, statistical association of individual TCRs with disease status, and machine learning. In a later analysis, previously published TCR beta repertoires from several hundred donors were re-analyzed and high-resolution HLA genotyping was added so that TCR occurrence patterns could be studied. Rather than drawing on any new phenotypic data, the later analysis identified candidate immune exposures from TCR beta sequences and the way those sequences occurred across donors. An earlier analysis of 500 to 650 of the donors applied high-throughput TCR beta sequencing to assess whether each TCR beta V gene segment acted as functional or pseudogenic. Alongside the repertoire data, information on donor age, sex, ethnicity and CMV serostatus was compiled. In a later genetic analysis, genome-wide SNP genotypes for about 65% of the 666 donors were used, and that subset was treated as a discovery cohort. Every discovery cohort repertoire had been produced on one sequencing platform. HLA typing covered class I and class II loci at four-digit resolution. The number of typed donors differed by locus: roughly 629-630 for A, B, C, DRB1 and DQB1; approximately 520 for DQA1; roughly 600 for DPA1; and around 490 for DPB1. Roughly five DR-DQ haplotypes were handled as single units for association and clustering, since linkage in the cohort was strong. Across approximately 400 genotyped donors of the cohort, an average of about 220,000 unique TCR beta nucleotide sequences per donor were sequenced, and 15% to 20% of those sequences were non-productive. General conclusions and limits of the study: Specific HLA alleles were associated with 15,000 to 20,000 TCR beta sequences at a false discovery rate of 0.05 in a later analysis. The study gave a list of over 150 TCR beta chains associated with cytomegalovirus. When HLA alleles, especially DR and DQ, strongly co-occurred, attributing TCR associations to individual alleles was difficult. A further reported finding was that TCR beta sequences accurately predicted the HLA-A and HLA-B alleles for most subjects in the first cohort. According to the authors, the approach could potentially be generalized to other disease states and immunological phenotypes. The cohort was sequenced for TCR beta chains only, and without alpha or paired-chain data the features that could be detected were limited. In a later analysis, most CMV-associated TCR beta chains were found to appear HLA-restricted, with HLA associations seemingly driven largely by CMV exposure. A group of highly shared sequence variants was considered likely to be a technical artifact of the sequencing pipeline. In both the original and validation cohorts, the classifier was reported to diagnose cytomegalovirus status with high specificity and sensitivity. A later analysis found that TCR association rates varied across HLA loci, with DRB1 alleles showing the most associated TCRs and HLA-C alleles the fewest. About 17 rarely observed V segments, including chromosome 9 orphons, were excluded from the earlier analysis of approximately 600 of the donors because counts were too low. HLA typing was unavailable for some donors at each locus, so association tests used only the typed subset. Most TCR sequences were seen in very few donors, while some public TCRs were found in many individuals. An earlier analysis of some 590 of the donors showed that most TCR beta V segments appeared in productive rearrangements either about 87% or about 30% of the time, which broadly matched IMGT annotations. Linkage disequilibrium might explain the correlated functional status among segregating V segments, but an unknown experimental factor could not be ruled out. Several of the top co-occurrence clusters appeared to be linked to parvovirus B19, influenza, CMV and Epstein-Barr virus, according to a later analysis. For the cohort, immune exposure information was limited to CMV serostatus. Sequencing depth was assumed to be roughly uniform across donors in the presence/absence analyses, though that assumption may not hold. A few of the identified cytomegalovirus-associated TCR beta chains were confirmed in vitro to be specific for cytomegalovirus antigens. A later genetic analysis associated a missense DCLRE1C variant with V-gene and J-gene trimming of TCR beta chains, and an independent cohort replicated the association. In a later genetic analysis, fewer N-insertions in productive TCRs were reported among donors in an Asian-associated ancestry cluster than the roughly 700-donor mean. In a later analysis, HLA-associated TCR beta chains showed more clonal expansion and lower generation probabilities than non-associated chains that were equally common.

Worth noting for this clone: The specificity of this receptor is unknown.

The cohort consisted of 650 to 700 healthy bone marrow donors. At the time of sampling, all cohort members were nominally healthy, though unrecorded immune exposures were likely present. The donor tested CMV seronegative and was one of the 352 seronegative cohort members. Each donor provided a peripheral blood sample, and peripheral blood mononuclear cells were used for TCR beta sequencing. The Qiagen DNeasy Blood Extraction Kit was used to extract genomic DNA from the blood cell samples. The protocol used for the library was the immunoSEQ multiplex PCR assay. For the multiplex PCR, a mixture combining 60 forward primers for TCR Vbeta segments and 13 reverse primers for TCR Jbeta segments was used. The CDR3 region of rearranged TCR beta genes was amplified from genomic DNA with a multiplex PCR assay. The amplified TCR beta libraries were sequenced on the Illumina HiSeq System as 87-base-pair reads. As for the original processing: In a later analysis, 70 million to 95 million unique TCR beta chains were counted across the 650 to 700 repertoires, and roughly 10 million of these chains were shared by at least two donors. Raw reads were error-corrected and collapsed into unique sequences with a nearest-neighbor algorithm that merged closely related sequences to remove PCR and sequencing errors. CDR3 sequences were aligned to IMGT reference sequences to assign V, D and J gene segments. Each retained sequence needed at least a six-nucleotide match to both a V gene segment and a J gene segment. Rearrangements were classified as productive when the CDR3 lacked stop codons and remained in frame with V and J, and all other rearrangements were classified as non-productive. CDR3 was defined by IMGT convention, running from the second conserved V-encoded cysteine to the conserved J-encoded phenylalanine. The earlier analysis of approximately 500 of the donors excluded sequences that lacked an unambiguous match to a single V gene segment. An earlier analysis of 587 of the donors called V segments functional above 56.7% productive rearrangements and segregating when the between-donor standard deviation exceeded 5%. To diagnose cytomegalovirus status from the catalog of TCR beta chain sequences, a statistical classification framework was built. A later analysis assigned V and J genes by comparing TCR nucleotide sequences with IMGT/GENE-DB human TR gene sequences. In a later analysis, CDR3 sequences and most-parsimonious VDJ recombination scenarios were assigned using the TCRdist pipeline. A later analysis defined each TCR beta chain by its CDR3 amino acid sequence plus V-gene family, and excluded reads lacking a unique V-gene family. As a way to deal with suspected cross-contamination and a sequencing artifact, a later analysis dropped roughly 600 nucleotide sequences that were highly shared and had low generation probability. In a later analysis, a clonal expansion index for each public chain was calculated from normalized within-repertoire ranks of inferred template counts. A later analysis computed generation probabilities with a VDJ recombination model fitted to out-of-frame rearrangements, and checked the results against IGoR. Hypergeometric tests were used in a later analysis to score TCR-TCR, TCR-HLA and TCR-CMV co-occurrence, with a repertoire-size bias correction applied to the TCR pairs. A later analysis estimated false discovery rates by permuting HLA or CMV assignments 20 times. In a later analysis, co-occurring TCRs were grouped using DBSCAN, and TCRdist sequence similarity was added for clustering within HLA-allele-positive subsets. For co-occurrence clustering, repertoires with fewer than 30,000 or more than 120,000 public chains were excluded, along with five or six repertoires with anomalous nucleotide sharing. TCRdb limited this immuneACCESS table to in-frame rearrangements with V and J called. A share of clones is missing; checked studies link under half to unresolved V genes, and the rest is unexplained. V and J calls and clone size are given by that table; D and trimming were obtained from the DNA. The sample's records list under 200,000 clones. Approximately 6.4% of the sample comes from the top ten.

Material for sequencing was PBMCs. This TCR was sampled from a man aged 30 to 39 in good health and CMV-seronegative.

CDR3 loop: CASSLGRLEDQPQHF. The DNA is as follows: TGTGCCAGCAGTTTAGGCAGGCTGGAGGATCAGCCCCAGCATTTT. The rearranged segments are TRBV28 and TRBJ1-5; the D gene remains uncertain. The germline V gene sets CDR1 to MDHEN and CDR2 to SYDVKM. The CDR3 spans 15 residues, from the cysteine through the phenylalanine. This entry keeps only the CDR3 DNA: 45 bases, framed from base 1. Deletion took 2 bases off V and 5 bases off J, with a span of 13 bases between the germline ends.